This T cell receptor (beta chain) originates from a study of cytomegalovirus exposure and HLA in healthy donors. CDR3 length equals 15 residues. The V gene end was trimmed by 7 bases and the J gene end by 7 bases; junction bases not matched to a gene: 10. Germline CDR1 and CDR2: LNHDA and SQIVND (reference sequence). The study ran its PCR with 60 Vbeta and 13 Jbeta primers. Sequenced by immunoSEQ multiplex PCR; TCRdb stores in-frame clones only, minus some. Here the sample spans around 170,000 clones, roughly 82% being singletons. Material for sequencing was PBMCs. The clonotype originates from a man between 35 and 55 years old in good health and CMV-seronegative. The chain joins TRBV19 to TRBJ1-5, with 10 bases fitting TRBD1. CDR3 loop: CASTSRTGGQQPQHF. For the CDR3, the DNA is TGTGCCAGTACCTCCCGGACAGGGGGTCAGCAGCCCCAGCATTTT.